The 2 T cell receptor beta chains below come from one sample, sequenced in a study of cytomegalovirus exposure and HLA in healthy donors. The method was immunoSEQ multiplex PCR; TCRdb's version includes in-frame clones alone and lacks a portion of them. The table lists 150,000 to 200,000 clones, more than 70% of them singletons. The sequenced sample consisted of PBMCs. The receptors stem from a man in his thirties or forties in good health and CMV-seropositive.

The chain joins TRBV10-3 to TRBJ1-3; 8 nucleotides align to TRBD1. Germline loops: CDR1 ENHRY, CDR2 SYGVKD. V was pared by 7 bases and J by 0 bases, with 5 bases of the junction left unmatched. The CDR3 consists of 15 residues. The CDR3 DNA is TGTGCCATCACCGGGGACAGGATCTCTGGAAACACCATATATTTT. Translation: CAITGDRISGNTIYF.

V is TRBV7-2 and J is TRBJ2-5; TRBD2 agrees at 8 bases. The CDR3 extends over 14 amino acids. Germline V CDR1 and CDR2: SGHTA, FQGNSA. J lost 4 bases, V lost 5 bases, and 6 bases had no gene match. CDR3 region: CASSRQAGGETQYF. Here the CDR3 DNA reads TGTGCCAGCAGCAGACAGGCGGGGGGAGAGACCCAGTACTTC.